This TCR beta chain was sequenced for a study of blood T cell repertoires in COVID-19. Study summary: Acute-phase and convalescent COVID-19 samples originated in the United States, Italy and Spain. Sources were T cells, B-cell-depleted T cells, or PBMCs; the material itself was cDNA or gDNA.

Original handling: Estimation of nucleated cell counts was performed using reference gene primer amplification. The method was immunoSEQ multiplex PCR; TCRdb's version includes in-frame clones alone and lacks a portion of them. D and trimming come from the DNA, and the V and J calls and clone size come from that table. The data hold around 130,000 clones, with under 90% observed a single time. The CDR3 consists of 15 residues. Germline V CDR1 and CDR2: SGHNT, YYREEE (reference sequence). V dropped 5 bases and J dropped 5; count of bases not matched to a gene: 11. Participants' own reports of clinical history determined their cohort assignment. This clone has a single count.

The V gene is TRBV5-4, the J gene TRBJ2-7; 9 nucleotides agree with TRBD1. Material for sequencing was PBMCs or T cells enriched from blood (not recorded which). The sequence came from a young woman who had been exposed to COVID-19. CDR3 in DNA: TGTGCCAGCAGATACCGGGACAGGGAAGTCCACGAGCAGTACTTC. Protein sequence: CASRYRDREVHEQYF.